The rows below give T cell receptor beta chains drawn from one sample of a study of blood T cell repertoires in COVID-19. Using immunoSEQ multiplex PCR, the repertoire was profiled, and TCRdb retains in-frame clones only, with some absent. Among fewer than 200,000 clones listed, 80% were seen once. Sequencing was carried out using peripheral blood. The source is a man aged 55 to 70 with acute or convalescent COVID-19. Each CDR3 is given with its conserved first and last residue. A D gene is named only where the DNA matches it firmly. Expanded clones get a size class; other rows say once, few or many, or leave the size out.

DNA | CDR3 | size | V | D | J
TGTGCCTCTGCGACAGGGTTGAACACTGAAGCTTTCTTT | CASATGLNTEAFF | NA | TRBV2 | TRBD1 | TRBJ1-1
TGTGCCAGCAGTGCAGGGGGGAACACTGAAGCTTTCTTT | CASSAGGNTEAFF | NA | TRBV28 | TRBD1 | TRBJ1-1
TGTGCCAGCAGCCCCAACAGAAATTCCCCGGGACAGGTGGGAGAGACCCAGTACTTC | CASSPNRNSPGQVGETQYF | NA | TRBV3-1/TRBV3-2 | TRBD1 | TRBJ2-5
TGTGCCAGTAGGATAAATCGACAATGGGATGAGCAGTTCTTC | CASRINRQWDEQFF | NA | TRBV19 | NA | TRBJ2-1
TGTGCCAGCAGCGCCACAGGGACTGGGGCCAACGTCCTGACTTTC | CASSATGTGANVLTF | NA | TRBV14 | NA | TRBJ2-6
TGTGCCAGCAGCTTACTTGACAGGGGTGACACTGAAGCTTTCTTT | CASSLLDRGDTEAFF | NA | TRBV7-2 | TRBD1 | TRBJ1-1
TGTGCCATCAGTGATACTAGCGGGGGGCGCACAGATACGCAGTATTTT | CAISDTSGGRTDTQYF | NA | TRBV10-3 | TRBD2 | TRBJ2-3
TGTGCCAGCAGCTCGACTAGCGGGAGAGGACTTTACGAGCAGTACTTC | CASSSTSGRGLYEQYF | NA | TRBV5-4 | TRBD2 | TRBJ2-7
TGTGCCAGCAGCTTAGTATGGGGTAGGGCGGGCGGCTACACCTTC | CASSLVWGRAGGYTF | NA | TRBV7-2 | NA | TRBJ1-2
TGTGCCAGCAGCCAAGGGGGGGGGCCCCAGCATTTT | CASSQGGGPQHF | NA | TRBV3-1/TRBV3-2 | NA | TRBJ1-5
TGTGCCAGTAGTATGAAAGGACAGGGTAACGAAAAACTGTTTTTT | CASSMKGQGNEKLFF | NA | TRBV19 | TRBD1 | TRBJ1-4
TGTGCCAGTAAAAACCTTCAACAGGGGGCGACTAATGAAAAACTGTTTTTT | CASKNLQQGATNEKLFF | few | TRBV19 | TRBD1 | TRBJ1-4
TGCAGCGCTGGAGGTTCGGCGGGGGGTGTAAACGAGCAGTACTTC | CSAGGSAGGVNEQYF | NA | TRBV29-1 | TRBD2 | TRBJ2-7
TGTGCCACCAGTGATTCTCGAGGGGGAAACACTGAAGCTTTCTTT | CATSDSRGGNTEAFF | NA | TRBV24-1 | NA | TRBJ1-1
TGTGCCAGTAAAGGGCAGGGAACCTCTGGGGCCAACGTCCTGACTTTC | CASKGQGTSGANVLTF | NA | TRBV19 | NA | TRBJ2-6
TGTGCCAGCAGCTTCCTCCCGAGCGGGGGCCGGGGGAATGAGCAGTTCTTC | CASSFLPSGGRGNEQFF | NA | TRBV7-3 | TRBD2 | TRBJ2-1
TGTGCCAGCAGCCAAAGGGGAGGGGGGAATTCACCCCTCCACTTT | CASSQRGGGNSPLHF | NA | TRBV6-5 | NA | TRBJ1-6
TGCGCCACCGATGTGGACAGGGTTTACAATGAGCAGTTCTTC | CATDVDRVYNEQFF | NA | TRBV10-2 | TRBD1 | TRBJ2-1
TGCGCCAGCAACAGGGTTCCAGCTAACTATGGCTACACCTTC | CASNRVPANYGYTF | NA | TRBV5-1 | NA | TRBJ1-2
TGTGCCAGCAGTCATAGCGGGAGCTCCTACAATGAGCAGTTCTTC | CASSHSGSSYNEQFF | few | TRBV27 | TRBD2 | TRBJ2-1
TGTGCCAGCAGTGAGGTCGACAGCTACACTGAAGCTTTCTTT | CASSEVDSYTEAFF | NA | TRBV25-1 | NA | TRBJ1-1
TGTGCCAGCAGTTATTCTTCCGCGGGAGGCAGGGATACGCAGTATTTT | CASSYSSAGGRDTQYF | NA | TRBV6-5 | TRBD2 | TRBJ2-3
TGTGCCAGCTCACCACAGGGAGCTAGCACAGATACGCAGTATTTT | CASSPQGASTDTQYF | many | TRBV18 | NA | TRBJ2-3
TGTGCCACCAGTGATCCGGGAACGGGGGGCCCAGATACGCAGTATTTT | CATSDPGTGGPDTQYF | NA | TRBV24-1 | NA | TRBJ2-3
TGTGCCAGCAGCTCACAGACAGGGACGAACACCGGGGAGCTGTTTTTT | CASSSQTGTNTGELFF | NA | TRBV7-6 | TRBD1 | TRBJ2-2
TGCGCCAGCAGCTTTGGAGCCAACACCGGGGAGCTGTTTTTT | CASSFGANTGELFF | NA | TRBV5-1 | NA | TRBJ2-2
TGTGCCAGCAGTTTCCGCGTCGGGAAGTCGGCCAAAAACATTCAGTACTTC | CASSFRVGKSAKNIQYF | few | TRBV28 | NA | TRBJ2-4
TGCGCCAGCAGCTTGGTGTCGGGAGCAAGCTACGAGCAGTACTTC | CASSLVSGASYEQYF | NA | TRBV5-1 | NA | TRBJ2-7
TGTGCCAGCAGTGTTTCGGGTGGCGAGCAGTACTTC | CASSVSGGEQYF | NA | TRBV2 | NA | TRBJ2-7
TGTGCCAGTAACTCTCTCGGACTAGCGGGAGGGAAGAATGAGCAGTTCTTC | CASNSLGLAGGKNEQFF | NA | TRBV19 | TRBD2 | TRBJ2-1
TGTGCCAGCAGCTTGAGACTAGCGGTCCAAGAGACCCAGTACTTC | CASSLRLAVQETQYF | NA | TRBV5-5 | TRBD2 | TRBJ2-5
TGTGCCATGAACCAAATTGAGGCGAACACTGAAGCTTTCTTT | CAMNQIEANTEAFF | NA | TRBV5-4 | NA | TRBJ1-1
TGTGCCAGCAGCCCAGACAGAAAACAAGCAGATACGCAGTATTTT | CASSPDRKQADTQYF | NA | TRBV7-9 | NA | TRBJ2-3
TGTGCCAGCAGTTACTCCCCCGGGGGGGACTTAGCCAAAAACATTCAGTACTTC | CASSYSPGGDLAKNIQYF | NA | TRBV6-7 | TRBD2 | TRBJ2-4
TGTGCCAGTATCCCGACAGGGGCCCCTGGAAACACCATATATTTT | CASIPTGAPGNTIYF | NA | TRBV19 | TRBD1 | TRBJ1-3
TGTGCCAGCAGCTTCGCCAGGGAGGGCTGTCAGCATTTT | CASSFAREGCQHF | NA | TRBV12-3/TRBV12-4 | NA | TRBJ1-5
TGTGCCAGCAGTCGTCAGGGGCTCTCCTACGAGCAGTACTTC | CASSRQGLSYEQYF | NA | TRBV6-5 | NA | TRBJ2-7
TGTGCCAGCAGCTTACTCTCCTCCGGGAACACTGAAGCTTTCTTT | CASSLLSSGNTEAFF | NA | TRBV7-3 | NA | TRBJ1-1
TGTGCCAGCTCACCGATAGGGGAAGGCTATGGCTACACCTTC | CASSPIGEGYGYTF | NA | TRBV18 | NA | TRBJ1-2
TGTGCCAGCAGCCCGGGGGGGGGCCCCTATGGCTACACCTTC | CASSPGGGPYGYTF | NA | TRBV11-2 | NA | TRBJ1-2
TGTGCCACCAGCAGAGATTTGGGGACAGGGAAAAACTATGGCTACACCTTC | CATSRDLGTGKNYGYTF | NA | TRBV15 | TRBD1 | TRBJ1-2
TGTGCCACCAGCAGATCCATACAGGGTATCAATCAGCCCCAGCATTTT | CATSRSIQGINQPQHF | NA | TRBV15 | NA | TRBJ1-5
TGTGCCAGTAGTCACGAAGCGGGAGGTTTAATCACAGATACGCAGTATTTT | CASSHEAGGLITDTQYF | few | TRBV19 | TRBD2 | TRBJ2-3
TGTGCCAGCAGCCAAGTGACAAGGACAGCCAACACTGAAGCTTTCTTT | CASSQVTRTANTEAFF | NA | TRBV3-1/TRBV3-2 | NA | TRBJ1-1
TGCAGTGCTGGTGGACAGGGACGGGGCACAGATACGCAGTATTTT | CSAGGQGRGTDTQYF | few | TRBV20-1 | TRBD1 | TRBJ2-3
TGTGCCAGCAGCCAAGGATCAGGGGGCCCCTATGGCTACACCTTC | CASSQGSGGPYGYTF | NA | TRBV3-1/TRBV3-2 | TRBD1 | TRBJ1-2
TGCGCCAGCAGTAGAGGAGGGAGGTGGGTAACGGGGGGAAACACCATATATTTT | CASSRGGRWVTGGNTIYF | NA | TRBV23-1 | NA | TRBJ1-3
TGCAGCGTTGACAGGGGCACAGATACGCAGTATTTT | CSVDRGTDTQYF | NA | TRBV29-1 | NA | TRBJ2-3